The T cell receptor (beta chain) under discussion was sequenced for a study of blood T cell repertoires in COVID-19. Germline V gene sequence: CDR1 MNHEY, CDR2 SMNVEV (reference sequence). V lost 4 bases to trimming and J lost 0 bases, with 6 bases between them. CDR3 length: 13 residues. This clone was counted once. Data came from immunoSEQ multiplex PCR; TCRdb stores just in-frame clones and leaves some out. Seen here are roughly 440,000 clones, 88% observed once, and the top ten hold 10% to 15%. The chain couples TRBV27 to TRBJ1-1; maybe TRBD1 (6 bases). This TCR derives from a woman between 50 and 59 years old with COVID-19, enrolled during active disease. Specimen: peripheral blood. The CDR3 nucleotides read TGTGCCAGCAGTTGGACAGTGAACACTGAAGCTTTCTTT. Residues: CASSWTVNTEAFF.